This T cell receptor beta chain was documented in a study of shared clonotypes between healthy human individuals. CDR1 and CDR2 (germline): LNHDA, SQIVND (reference sequence). This CDR3 spans 14 amino acids. V lost 4 bases and J 4 bases, leaving 13 bases between the germline ends. About this clone itself: The antigen remains undetermined.

Study conclusions and caveats: Rarefaction demonstrated incomplete sorted-subset sequencing despite large depth. Specimens sampled were limited to blood, with tissue repertoires likely differing. Unshared clonotypes carried lower generation probabilities than those common to all four donors.

In the source study's methods: Junction-only sequences without quality scores came from ImmunoSEQ, so filtering differed. This table comes from immunoSEQ multiplex PCR, and its TCRdb copy is limited to in-frame clones, with some not included. From that table come the V and J calls and clone size; the DNA was used to work out D and trimming. The sample consists of some 500,000 clones, 95% to 96% of them appearing once. The chain is built from TRBV19 and TRBJ1-2; tentatively, D is TRBD1 (6 bases). Sequencing input: naive CD4+ T cells sorted from blood. The subset: CD45RA+ positively selected. This sequence originates from a woman aged 30 to 39 in good health. The CDR3: CASSKGQGSYGYTF. The CDR3 nucleotides are TGTGCCAGTAGTAAAGGTCAGGGGAGCTATGGCTACACCTTC. The variable domain in full, with the rest retrieved from reference TRBV19 and TRBJ1-2, is DGGITQSPKYLFRKEGQNVTLSCEQNLNHDAMYWYRQDPGQGLRLIYYSQIVNDFQKGDIAEGYSVSREKKESFPLTVTSAQKNPTAFYLCASSKGQGSYGYTFGSGTRLTVV.